The 28 T cell receptor beta chains given below trace back to one sample, sequenced in a study of T cell responses to AZD1222 COVID-19 vaccine. Measured with immunoSEQ multiplex PCR; TCRdb has only the in-frame clones, and not every one. The sample shows roughly 270,000 clones, almost 95% of them seen only once. Sequencing used peripheral blood, obtained 28 days after the second AZD1222 dose. The receptors were sampled from an adult who received the AZD1222 COVID-19 vaccine.

This clone turned up a few times. The chain carries TRBV4-1 and TRBJ2-3; D call uncertain. Trimming removed 0 bases from V and 6 bases from J, with 7 bases in between. Germline V gives CDR1 MGHRA, CDR2 YSYEKL. The CDR3 has 13 amino acids. This CDR3 reads CASSQDPPDTQYF. Written as DNA, the CDR3 is TGCGCCAGCAGCCAAGATCCTCCGGATACGCAGTATTTT.

This sequence joins TRBV9 and TRBJ1-6, with D hard to call. The V end was cut by 4 bases, the J end by 2 bases, with 7 bases between. The germline V gene encodes CDR1 SGDLS and CDR2 YYNGEE. This CDR3 is 14 amino acids long. CDR3 nucleotides: TGTGCCAGCAGCCCCGTCGCCTATAATTCACCCCTCCACTTT. Its translation: CASSPVAYNSPLHF.

The chain carries TRBV7-2 and TRBJ2-5; no clear D. The germline CDR1 and CDR2 sequences are SGHTA and FQGNSA. The CDR3 length is 15 residues. V was shortened by 0 bases and J by 3 bases, with 11 bases between the two germline ends. The CDR3 DNA reads TGTGCCAGCAGCTTAGCGCTTGGTAACGAAGAGACCCAGTACTTC. This sequence encodes CASSLALGNEETQYF.

The chain combines TRBV9 with TRBJ1-1; possibly TRBD1 for D (5 bases). V lost 4 bases to trimming and J lost 5 bases, with 18 bases between them. The CDR3 consists of 15 residues. The germline CDR1 and CDR2 sequences are SGDLS and YYNGEE. Written as DNA, the CDR3 is TGTGCCAGCAGCTCAACCTTGGGGGAATGGACTGAAGCTTTCTTT. Encoded protein: CASSSTLGEWTEAFF.

V and J are TRBV19 and TRBJ2-7, with 9 bases identical to TRBD1. With 5 bases clipped from V and 6 bases from J, the junction kept 2 bases outside the gene matches. Germline lookup yields CDR1 LNHDA and CDR2 SQIVND (reference sequence). The CDR3 has 12 residues. The CDR3 region has the DNA TGTGCCAGTAGTGGGACAGGGAGCGAGCAGTACTTC. Residues: CASSGTGSEQYF.

This chain's CDR3 is CASSPLYGARGRYEQYF. The CDR3 coding sequence is TGTGCCAGCAGCCCCCTTTATGGCGCCAGGGGAAGATACGAGCAGTACTTC. The rearrangement joins TRBV7-6 to TRBJ2-7; weak D call: TRBD1 (6 bases). V lost 5 bases and J lost 4, with 24 bases in between. This CDR3 has 17 amino acids. Germline CDR1 reads SGHVS; CDR2 reads FNYEAQ.

The V and J genes are TRBV5-4 and TRBJ2-5, with D possibly TRBD1 on 5 matching bases. Germline values: CDR1 SGHNT, CDR2 YYREEE (reference sequence). Trimming pared 1 base from V and 3 bases from J, leaving 10 bases between. This CDR3 is built from 14 residues. DNA for the CDR3: TGTGCCAGCAGCTTGCGACAGAGCAAAGAGACCCAGTACTTC. This codes for CASSLRQSKETQYF.

V and J are TRBV19 and TRBJ2-5, with a tentative D call TRBD1 (7 bases). Germline lookup yields CDR1 LNHDA and CDR2 SQIVND (reference sequence). This CDR3 spans 14 amino acids. In DNA, the CDR3 is TGTGCGCTCTCGACAGGGAGGAAAGGAGAGACCCAGTACTTC. Amino acids: CALSTGRKGETQYF.

V is TRBV5-6 and J is TRBJ1-2, with a weak D call TRBD1 (5 bases). This CDR3 has 14 amino acids. Germline lookup yields CDR1 SGHDT and CDR2 YYEEEE. V dropped 4 bases and J dropped 3 bases, with 13 bases sitting between them. The CDR3 reads CASSPGRRDYGYTF. The CDR3, as DNA: TGTGCCAGCAGCCCGGGTCGCAGGGACTATGGCTACACCTTC.

This sequence joins TRBV7-6 and TRBJ1-4, with D possibly TRBD1 on 6 matching bases. Germline V CDR1 and CDR2: SGHVS, FNYEAQ. Trimming removed 3 bases from V and 2 bases from J, with 13 bases in between. The length of the CDR3 is 16 residues. In DNA, the CDR3 is TGTGCCAGCAGCTTGTCGGGGGCGGTGACTAATGAAAAACTGTTTTTT. This encodes CASSLSGAVTNEKLFF.

The V gene is TRBV3-1 (or the pseudogene TRBV3-2), the J gene TRBJ1-1, with D possibly matching TRBD1 (6 bases). Per the germline V gene, CDR1 is LGHDT and CDR2 is YNNKEL (reference sequence). V was pared by 1 base and J by 1 base, with 10 bases between. This CDR3 has 15 amino acids. The CDR3 protein is CASSQVGQPNTEAFF. The CDR3 DNA sequence: TGTGCCAGCAGCCAAGTCGGACAGCCGAACACTGAAGCTTTCTTT.

V usage is TRBV4-1 and J usage is TRBJ1-5, with 7 bases identical to TRBD1. V shed 1 base, J shed 4 bases, and the junction held 1 base outside the gene matches. The germline V gene encodes CDR1 MGHRA and CDR2 YSYEKL. This CDR3 region has 14 residues. This chain's CDR3 is CASSQVTGNQPQHF. CDR3 nucleotide sequence: TGCGCCAGCAGCCAAGTGACAGGGAATCAGCCCCAGCATTTT.

The rearrangement uses TRBV5-4 and TRBJ2-2; 8 positions agree with TRBD2. CDR3 size: 14 residues. V trimming: 0 bases; J trimming: 7 bases; junction bases outside the gene matches: 2. Germline loops: CDR1 SGHNT, CDR2 YYREEE (reference sequence). The CDR3 sequence is CASSLAGGYGELFF. The CDR3 coding sequence is TGTGCCAGCAGCTTGGCGGGAGGGTACGGGGAGCTGTTTTTT.

J is TRBJ1-1 and V is TRBV7-3; 10 bases are shared with TRBD1. CDR1 and CDR2 from the germline V gene are SGHTA and FQGTGA. The CDR3 is 15 amino acids. V shed 5 bases and J 5 bases; nucleotides not matched to a gene: 8. The chain's CDR3 is CASSRNGQGETEAFF. CDR3 nucleotides: TGTGCCAGCAGCCGAAATGGACAGGGGGAAACTGAAGCTTTCTTT.

The chain joins TRBV6-6 to TRBJ2-1; 7 bases line up with TRBD1. CDR1 and CDR2 (germline): MNHNY, SVGAGI (reference sequence). This CDR3 is 16 amino acids long. The V segment lost 2 bases and the J segment 0 bases; nucleotides outside the gene matches: 4. For the CDR3, the DNA is TGTGCCAGCAGTTACGTGGGACAGACCTCCTACAATGAGCAGTTCTTC. It yields the protein CASSYVGQTSYNEQFF.

The chain carries TRBV5-1 and TRBJ2-7; 7 bases are shared with TRBD2. CDR1 is SGHRS and CDR2 is YFSETQ in the germline V gene. Losses at the gene ends were 1 base for V and 0 bases for J; bases not matched to a gene: 7. This CDR3 is built from 16 residues. CDR3 region: CASSLWGGTSSYEQYF. The CDR3 nucleotides read TGCGCCAGCAGCTTGTGGGGGGGGACCTCCTCCTACGAGCAGTACTTC.

The chain couples TRBV5-4 to TRBJ2-7, with a tentative D call TRBD2 (5 bases). Per the germline V gene, CDR1 is SGHNT and CDR2 is YYREEE (reference sequence). Trimming took off 5 bases at V and 1 base at J, with 7 bases between the two ends. This CDR3 is built from 12 residues. The CDR3 spells CASRGASYEQYF. DNA for the CDR3: TGTGCCAGCAGGGGAGCGTCCTACGAGCAGTACTTC.

V is TRBV6-2 or TRBV6-3 and J is TRBJ2-1, with 9 bases that match TRBD2. The junction had 8 bases not matched to a gene; V was cut back by 2 bases and J by 3 bases. Germline CDR1 MNHEY, CDR2 SVGEGT. CDR3 length: 17 residues. Here the CDR3 reads CASSYVASGMIYNEQFF. The CDR3 DNA follows: TGTGCCAGCAGTTACGTTGCTAGCGGGATGATCTACAATGAGCAGTTCTTC.

The count of this clone is one. The V call is TRBV11-2, the J call TRBJ2-7; TRBD1 might be the D (6 bases). The germline V gene encodes CDR1 SGHAT and CDR2 FQNNGV. Trimming took off 4 bases at V and 3 bases at J, with 13 bases between the two ends. This CDR3 spans 14 amino acids. CDR3 residues: CASSSTQGHYEQYF. CDR3 sequence (DNA): TGTGCCAGCAGCTCCACACAGGGCCACTACGAGCAGTACTTC.

The V gene is TRBV14, the J gene TRBJ2-1, with D maybe TRBD1 (7 bases). With 4 bases removed from V and 2 bases from J, the gap between germline ends came to 12 bases. CDR1 is SGHDN and CDR2 is FVKESK in the germline V gene. This CDR3 spans 15 amino acids. CDR3 DNA sequence: TGTGCCAGCAGCCCAGGGGGGACAGCCTACAATGAGCAGTTCTTC. Translated, it gives CASSPGGTAYNEQFF.

This chain joins TRBV28 and TRBJ1-5, with 7 bases lining up with TRBD1. This CDR3 is 16 amino acids long. With V trimmed by 5 bases and J by 3 bases, 10 bases remained unmatched. Germline V gene lookup returns CDR1 MDHEN and CDR2 SYDVKM. In nucleotides, the CDR3 is TGTGCCAGCAGTCCGAGGGGGCCCGGCCCCAATCAGCCCCAGCATTTT. This sequence encodes CASSPRGPGPNQPQHF.

The CDR3, as DNA: TGTGCCAGCAGAGTCTCGGGACTAGATGTCTACGAGCAGTACTTC. Protein: CASRVSGLDVYEQYF. The chain recombines TRBV6-5 with TRBJ2-7, with 8 bases fitting TRBD2. Germline CDR1 reads MNHEY; CDR2 reads SVGAGI. V lost 6 bases, J lost 3 bases, and 10 bases stayed unmatched. CDR3 length: 15 residues.

V usage is TRBV7-9 and J usage is TRBJ1-4; 7 bases fit TRBD1. Germline V gene lookup returns CDR1 SEHNR and CDR2 FQNEAQ (reference sequence). Trimming at V came to 5 bases and at J to 3 bases, leaving 12 bases not matched to a gene. The CDR3 covers 17 residues. CDR3 in DNA: TGTGCCAGCAGCCAAGCTACAGGGGTGGATGCTAATGAAAAACTGTTTTTT. Translation gives CASSQATGVDANEKLFF.

V gene TRBV18 combines with J gene TRBJ2-7; 7 bases line up with TRBD1. The CDR3 runs to 13 residues. The germline V gene has CDR1 KGHSH and CDR2 LQKENI. Trimming at V came to 2 bases and at J to 6 bases, leaving 4 bases not matched to a gene. This CDR3 reads CASSPRGLGEQYF. The CDR3 nucleotides read TGTGCCAGCTCACCAAGGGGGCTCGGCGAGCAGTACTTC.

The V and J genes are TRBV2 and TRBJ2-5, with 7 bases lining up with TRBD1. The CDR3 totals 14 residues. Germline loops: CDR1 SNHLY, CDR2 FYNNEI. V trimming: 7 bases; J trimming: 3 bases; junction bases outside the gene matches: 8. DNA of the CDR3: TGTGCCAGCACCCTAGGGGGCAGCAAAGAGACCCAGTACTTC. Amino acids: CASTLGGSKETQYF. The variable domain in full, with the rest retrieved from reference TRBV2 and TRBJ2-5, is EPEVTQTPSHQVTQMGQEVILRCVPISNHLYFYWYRQILGQKVEFLVSFYNNEISEKSEIFDDQFSVERPDGSNFTLKIRSTKLEDSAMYFCASTLGGSKETQYFGPGTRLLVL.

The chain recombines TRBV24-1 with TRBJ2-4; no clear D gene. The CDR3 runs to 14 residues. Germline V gene lookup returns CDR1 KGHDR and CDR2 SFDVKD. V lost 7 bases and J 3 bases, leaving 12 bases between the germline ends. This CDR3 is CATSSRTGKNIQYF. Written as DNA, the CDR3 is TGTGCCACCAGCAGTCGAACGGGCAAAAACATTCAGTACTTC.

This clone was found once. CDR3 in DNA: TGTGCCAGCAGCCAAGATCCTAGGGGTCAAGAGACCCAGTACTTC. It specifies CASSQDPRGQETQYF. This chain uses TRBV3-1 (or the pseudogene TRBV3-2) with TRBJ2-5; a possible D gene is TRBD1 (5 bases). This CDR3 is 15 amino acids long. Trimming took 0 bases from V and 2 from J, leaving 10 bases between them. Germline CDR1 is LGHDT and CDR2 is YNNKEL (reference sequence).

The rearrangement links TRBV10-3 to TRBJ1-1; TRBD1 might be the D (5 bases). The germline gives CDR1 ENHRY, CDR2 SYGVKD. Trimming took 2 bases from V and 2 from J, leaving 9 bases between them. CDR3 length: 14 residues. The CDR3 nucleotides are TGTGCCATCAGTGAGGGGGGGGGAAACACTGAAGCTTTCTTT. Translated: CAISEGGGNTEAFF.